One sample yielded the 22 T cell receptor beta chains listed below, sequenced in a study of blood T cell repertoires in COVID-19. Sequenced by immunoSEQ multiplex PCR; TCRdb stores in-frame clones only, minus some. The sample lists about 270,000 clones, approximately 85% seen once, with approximately 8.2% in the top ten. Sequenced: PBMCs or T cells enriched from blood (not recorded which). All receptors derive from a woman in her forties or fifties with acute COVID-19.

The rearrangement joins TRBV5-4 to TRBJ2-2; 8 bases map to TRBD2. CDR1 and CDR2 (germline): SGHNT, YYREEE (reference sequence). The V segment lost 2 bases and the J segment 3 bases; nucleotides outside the gene matches: 3. This CDR3 contains 15 residues. CDR3: CASSLVGRDTGELFF. CDR3 in DNA: TGTGCCAGCAGCTTAGTCGGGAGGGACACCGGGGAGCTGTTTTTT.

The chain recombines TRBV19 with TRBJ1-2, with TRBD1 matching 11 bases. V lost 3 bases, J lost 2 bases, and 17 bases stayed unmatched. The CDR3 spans 20 residues. The V gene's germline CDR1 is LNHDA and CDR2 SQIVND (reference sequence). The CDR3 sequence is CASSIERTGTGGKWNYGYTF. CDR3 bases: TGTGCCAGTAGTATCGAGAGAACCGGGACAGGGGGTAAATGGAACTATGGCTACACCTTC.

This sequence joins TRBV21-1 and TRBJ2-3; the tabulated D call, TRBD1, remains unverified against the DNA. TRBV21-1 is shown as a pseudogene. The CDR3 totals 17 residues. CDR3 amino acids: CASSPYSRQGSTDTQYF. DNA of the CDR3: TGTGCCAGCAGCCCCTACTCCCGGCAGGGAAGCACAGATACGCAGTATTTT.

This chain links TRBV2 with TRBJ1-6, with D tentatively TRBD1 (5 bases). Trimming stripped 11 bases from V and 5 bases from J, with 13 bases between. This CDR3 contains 13 residues. CDR1 is SNHLY and CDR2 is FYNNEI in the germline V gene. CDR3 coding DNA: TGTGCCGAAGGAGGGGCGGATAATTCACCCCTCCACTTT. Translation gives CAEGGADNSPLHF. The full variable domain, with the rest looked up from reference TRBV2 and TRBJ1-6, is EPEVTQTPSHQVTQMGQEVILRCVPISNHLYFYWYRQILGQKVEFLVSFYNNEISEKSEIFDDQFSVERPDGSNFTLKIRSTKLEDSAMYFCAEGGADNSPLHFGNGTRLTVT.

The chain has TRBV9 and TRBJ1-3, with D tentatively TRBD1 (6 bases). Trimming pared 0 bases from V and 8 bases from J, leaving 9 bases between. The CDR3 spans 13 residues. Germline V lookup: CDR1 SGDLS, CDR2 YYNGEE. CDR3 protein: CASSVGTVDTIYF. The CDR3 DNA reads TGTGCCAGCAGCGTAGGGACAGTGGACACCATATATTTT.

The chain has TRBV18 and TRBJ1-3, with D tentatively TRBD1 (6 bases). The CDR3 has 14 amino acids. V lost 6 bases and J 4 bases, leaving 13 bases between the germline ends. Per germline, CDR1 KGHSH and CDR2 LQKENI. DNA for the CDR3: TGTGCCAGCTCTCTACAGGGAACCGGAAACACCATATATTTT. Amino acid sequence: CASSLQGTGNTIYF.

This sequence joins TRBV2 and TRBJ2-1; TRBD1 matches 7 bases. The length of the CDR3 is 15 residues. Germline CDR1 is SNHLY and CDR2 is FYNNEI. Trimming at V came to 3 bases and at J to 5 bases, leaving 7 bases not matched to a gene. The CDR3 is CASSDGTGVDNEQFF. The DNA of the CDR3 is TGTGCCAGCAGTGACGGTACAGGGGTGGACAATGAGCAGTTCTTC.

The genes are TRBV14 and TRBJ1-1; 8 nucleotides agree with TRBD1. V was pared by 0 bases and J by 6 bases, with 0 bases of the junction left unmatched. The CDR3 consists of 13 residues. CDR1 is SGHDN, CDR2 FVKESK, per germline. The CDR3 sequence is CASSQEQGAEAFF. The CDR3 DNA follows: TGTGCCAGCAGCCAAGAACAGGGGGCTGAAGCTTTCTTT.

J is TRBJ1-1 and V is TRBV7-2; a possible D gene is TRBD1 (5 bases). There are 15 residues in the CDR3. Germline V lookup: CDR1 SGHTA, CDR2 FQGNSA. V was trimmed by 5 bases and J by 3 bases, leaving 16 bases between them. CDR3 protein: CASSPRRGLDTEAFF. Here the CDR3 DNA reads TGTGCCAGCAGCCCCCGACGGGGGTTGGACACTGAAGCTTTCTTT.

The rearrangement joins TRBV28 to TRBJ2-3, with 11 positions matching TRBD2. CDR3 size: 15 residues. The germline CDR1 and CDR2 sequences are MDHEN and SYDVKM. V lost 8 bases and J lost 4; bases outside the gene matches: 8. CDR3 DNA: TGTGCCAGCTGGCTCGGGACTAGCGGAGCAGATACGCAGTATTTT. It yields the protein CASWLGTSGADTQYF.

The gene calls are TRBV11-3 and TRBJ2-2; D is ambiguous. The germline CDR1 and CDR2 sequences are SGHNT and YENEEA. V lost 5 bases and J lost 6, with 7 bases in between. The CDR3 is 12 residues long. The CDR3 sequence is CASSPQAGELFF. CDR3 coding DNA: TGTGCCAGCAGCCCGCAGGCCGGGGAGCTGTTTTTT.

This chain links TRBV4-1 with TRBJ1-1, with 8 bases fitting TRBD1. This CDR3 comprises 15 residues. The germline V gene has CDR1 MGHRA and CDR2 YSYEKL. J was trimmed by 1 base and V by 4 bases; bases with no gene match: 5. The CDR3 bases are TGCGCCAGCAGCCTTTCCGGGACAGGGAACACTGAAGCTTTCTTT. It encodes CASSLSGTGNTEAFF.

The rearrangement uses TRBV3-1 (or the pseudogene TRBV3-2) and TRBJ2-5; 9 bases are a match to TRBD1. Germline V gives CDR1 LGHDT, CDR2 YNNKEL (reference sequence). V trimming: 4 bases; J trimming: 3 bases; junction bases outside the gene matches: 3. The CDR3 is 14 residues long. Here the CDR3 reads CASSPTGGEETQYF. DNA of the CDR3: TGTGCCAGCAGCCCCACAGGGGGCGAAGAGACCCAGTACTTC.

The rearrangement links TRBV29-1 to TRBJ1-2; D not certain. Germline V gene lookup returns CDR1 SQVTM and CDR2 ANQGSEA. Trimming removed 0 bases at V and 1 base at J, with 21 bases between. The CDR3 has 18 residues. In nucleotides, the CDR3 is TGCAGCGTTGAAGATATTTTTCGGAAGGCAGGAATTAACTATGGCTACACCTTC. This gives the protein CSVEDIFRKAGINYGYTF.

This rearrangement joins TRBV13 to TRBJ2-6, with a tentative D call TRBD2 (6 bases). With 4 bases removed from V and 0 bases from J, the gap between germline ends came to 16 bases. The CDR3 contains 18 residues. CDR1 and CDR2 from the germline V gene are PRHDT and FYEKMQ (reference sequence). The CDR3 reads CASSYLGEEGSGANVLTF. The CDR3 bases are TGTGCCAGCAGCTACCTCGGGGAGGAGGGCTCTGGGGCCAACGTCCTGACTTTC.

The chain links TRBV30 to TRBJ1-1, with 9 bases that match TRBD1. CDR1 is GTSNPN and CDR2 is SVGIG in the germline V gene (reference sequence). This CDR3 comprises 17 residues. The ends lost 1 base at V and 0 bases at J; junction bases unmatched: 9. CDR3 coding DNA: TGTGCCTGGAGTGAGGGACAGGGTAGGGCTATGAACACTGAAGCTTTCTTT. This codes for CAWSEGQGRAMNTEAFF.

This clone was detected only once. This chain connects TRBV3-1 (or the pseudogene TRBV3-2) to TRBJ2-7; D is unclear. V was shortened by 1 base and J by 3 bases, with 13 bases between the two germline ends. This CDR3 spans 15 amino acids. The V gene's germline CDR1 is LGHDT and CDR2 YNNKEL (reference sequence). The DNA for the CDR3 is TGTGCCAGCAGCCAAGTAAGTCAGATGAACTACGAGCAGTACTTC. Protein product: CASSQVSQMNYEQYF.

The J gene is TRBJ2-7, the V gene TRBV12-3 or TRBV12-4, with D perhaps TRBD2 (5 bases). This CDR3 has 13 amino acids. Trimming shortened V by 1 base and J by 3 bases, and 7 bases separated the two germline ends. CDR3 DNA sequence: TGTGCCAGCAGTTTAGAGGAGGACTACGAGCAGTACTTC. Translating gives CASSLEEDYEQYF.

The chain has TRBV19 and TRBJ2-1; weak D call: TRBD2 (6 bases). The CDR3 consists of 13 residues. Trimming took off 0 bases at V and 10 bases at J, with 10 bases between the two ends. CDR1 is LNHDA and CDR2 is SQIVND in the germline V gene (reference sequence). CDR3 loop: CASSIDSGEEQFF. CDR3 in DNA: TGTGCCAGTAGTATAGATTCGGGGGAAGAGCAGTTCTTC.

This chain links TRBV12-5 with TRBJ1-1, with a possible D match to TRBD1 (5 bases). This CDR3 region has 14 residues. Germline values: CDR1 LGHNT, CDR2 FRNRAP. The ends were cut back, 5 bases at V and 1 base at J, with 11 bases in the middle. DNA of the CDR3: TGTGCTAGTGGTCCCACCGGGGGGAACACTGAAGCTTTCTTT. Its translation is CASGPTGGNTEAFF. Drawing the rest from reference TRBV12-5 and TRBJ1-1, the complete variable domain is DARVTQTPRHKVTEMGQEVTMRCQPILGHNTVFWYRQTMMQGLELLAYFRNRAPLDDSGMPKDRFSAEMPDATLATLKIQPSEPRDSAVYFCASGPTGGNTEAFFGQGTRLTVV.

CDR3 in DNA: TGTGCCAGCAGGCGAGACAGATTCTATGGCTACACCTTC. This sequence encodes CASRRDRFYGYTF. V usage is TRBV27 and J usage is TRBJ1-2; perhaps TRBD1 as D (5 bases). CDR3 size: 13 residues. Trimming shortened V by 6 bases and J by 4 bases, and 12 bases separated the two germline ends. Germline-derived CDR1 and CDR2 are MNHEY and SMNVEV (reference sequence).

CDR3 sequence reads: CASSRPGNQPQHF. The CDR3 DNA sequence: TGTGCCAGCAGCCGTCCGGGGAATCAGCCCCAGCATTTT. The rearrangement uses TRBV6-2 or TRBV6-3 and TRBJ1-5; D call uncertain. This CDR3 spans 13 amino acids. From germline, CDR1 is MNHEY and CDR2 SVGEGT. Trimming stripped 6 bases from V and 4 bases from J, with 10 bases between.